A single sample is the source of the 29 T cell receptor beta chains below, sequenced in a study of blood T cell repertoires in COVID-19. The repertoire was sequenced with immunoSEQ multiplex PCR; TCRdb's copy has only in-frame clones and lacks some. This sample has under 200,000 clones, with around 89% found just once. The sequencing input was peripheral blood. The origin of the receptors is a man aged 55 to 70 with acute or convalescent COVID-19.

This chain joins TRBV3-1 (or the pseudogene TRBV3-2) and TRBJ1-4; D call uncertain. The V gene's germline CDR1 is LGHDT and CDR2 YNNKEL (reference sequence). Trimming shortened V by 3 bases and J by 6 bases, and 11 bases separated the two germline ends. This CDR3 comprises 14 residues. This CDR3 is CASSQRGSDEKLFF. CDR3 in DNA: TGTGCCAGCAGCCAGAGAGGGAGTGATGAAAAACTGTTTTTT.

The chain has TRBV5-1 and TRBJ1-6; D gene uncertain. The V gene lost 0 bases and the J gene lost 0 bases, with 10 bases spanning the gap. Germline lookup yields CDR1 SGHRS and CDR2 YFSETQ. This CDR3 region has 17 residues. CDR3 region: CASSLELGSSYNSPLHF. In DNA form, the CDR3 reads TGCGCCAGCAGCTTGGAGCTGGGGAGCTCCTATAATTCACCCCTCCACTTT.

Only a few counts were recorded for this clone. The rearrangement uses TRBV6-4 and TRBJ2-7, with 7 bases fitting TRBD2. J gave up 3 bases and V 2 bases, and 16 bases lay outside the gene matches. This CDR3 region has 18 residues. CDR1 is MRHNA and CDR2 is SNTAGT in the germline V gene. CDR3 amino acids: CASSDGRTYWLAVYEQYV. CDR3 nucleotides: TGTGCCAGCAGTGACGGGAGGACGTATTGGCTAGCGGTCTACGAGCAGTACGTC.

The chain has TRBV14 and TRBJ2-2; 9 nucleotides align to TRBD1. Losses at the gene ends were 4 bases for V and 4 bases for J; bases not matched to a gene: 10. CDR3 size: 17 residues. Germline CDR1 reads SGHDN; CDR2 reads FVKESK. The CDR3 nucleotides read TGTGCCAGCAGCCGTCGGACAGGGGCCTGGGGCACCGGGGAGCTGTTTTTT. Amino acid sequence: CASSRRTGAWGTGELFF.

The chain uses TRBV3-1 (or the pseudogene TRBV3-2) and TRBJ1-3; D unclear. This CDR3 has 15 residues. The V gene lost 0 bases and the J gene lost 0 bases, with 6 bases spanning the gap. CDR1 and CDR2 (germline): LGHDT, YNNKEL (reference sequence). CDR3 residues: CASSQESVSGNTIYF. The CDR3 bases are TGTGCCAGCAGCCAAGAGAGCGTCTCTGGAAACACCATATATTTT.

This chain connects TRBV6-6 to TRBJ2-2; possibly TRBD2 for D (6 bases). V lost 6 bases, J lost 4 bases, and 21 bases lay in between. Germline values: CDR1 MNHNY, CDR2 SVGAGI (reference sequence). The length of the CDR3 is 17 residues. The CDR3 DNA is TGTGCCAGCAGCCGAGGGCGGGGAGTCTCGGGCACCGGGGAGCTGTTTTTT. This codes for CASSRGRGVSGTGELFF.

The genes are TRBV30 and TRBJ2-5, with TRBD1 matching 9 bases. The CDR3 contains 14 residues. Unmatched junction bases numbered 6, after V lost 3 bases and J lost 4 bases. Germline V gene data show CDR1 as GTSNPN and CDR2 as SVGIG (reference sequence). For the CDR3, the DNA is TGTGCCTGGAGACTCACAGGGGGCACAGAGACCCAGTACTTC. The encoded protein is CAWRLTGGTETQYF.

CDR3 in DNA: TGTGCCAGCAGCGTACAGGTAGACACTGAAGCTTTCTTT. Its protein is CASSVQVDTEAFF. V usage is TRBV9 and J usage is TRBJ1-1, with D hard to call. The germline CDR1 and CDR2 sequences are SGDLS and YYNGEE. The germline V and J ends were trimmed by 1 base and 3 bases, with 7 bases remaining between them. This CDR3 region has 13 residues.

The chain has TRBV7-9 and TRBJ1-5, with D perhaps matching TRBD1 (6 bases). Germline lookup yields CDR1 SEHNR and CDR2 FQNEAQ (reference sequence). The CDR3 is 14 amino acids. Trimming stripped 3 bases from V and 6 bases from J, with 12 bases between. This CDR3 reads CASSFSTGSQPQHF. The CDR3 coding sequence is TGTGCCAGCAGCTTTTCGACAGGATCTCAGCCCCAGCATTTT. Filled out from reference TRBV7-9 and TRBJ1-5, the complete variable domain reads DTGVSQNPRHKITKRGQNVTFRCDPISEHNRLYWYRQTLGQGPEFLTYFQNEAQLEKSRLLSDRFSAERPKGSFSTLEIQRTEQGDSAMYLCASSFSTGSQPQHFGDGTRLSIL.

This chain links TRBV7-9 with TRBJ2-1; 10 bases agree with TRBD2. The V and J ends lost 6 bases and 5 bases, in that order; junction bases with no gene match: 4. The germline V gene encodes CDR1 SEHNR and CDR2 FQNEAQ (reference sequence). The CDR3 extends over 14 amino acids. CDR3 bases: TGTGCCAGCAGGGGGACTAGCGCCCACAATGAGCAGTTCTTC. It yields the protein CASRGTSAHNEQFF.

CDR3 sequence reads: CASSFTTYEGVVNTIYF. The CDR3 region has the DNA TGTGCCAGCAGTTTCACAACTTACGAGGGGGTTGTAAACACCATATATTTT. The V call is TRBV6-2 or TRBV6-3, the J call TRBJ1-3; D is possibly TRBD1 (6 bases). Germline values: CDR1 MNHEY, CDR2 SVGEGT. CDR3 length equals 17 residues. With 4 bases removed from V and 6 bases from J, the gap between germline ends came to 22 bases.

The genes are TRBV3-1 (or the pseudogene TRBV3-2) and TRBJ1-2, with TRBD1 matching 9 bases. V shed 5 bases, J shed 3 bases, and the junction held 4 bases outside the gene matches. The CDR3 runs to 14 residues. The germline gives CDR1 LGHDT, CDR2 YNNKEL (reference sequence). CDR3 sequence (DNA): TGTGCCAGCAGCGGGGGACAGGGTGACTATGGCTACACCTTC. Its protein product is CASSGGQGDYGYTF.

This chain connects TRBV7-9 to TRBJ1-5; D is perhaps TRBD1 (6 bases). Germline CDR1 reads SEHNR; CDR2 reads FQNEAQ (reference sequence). The length of the CDR3 is 16 residues. The germline V and J ends were trimmed by 4 bases and 5 bases, with 18 bases remaining between them. The chain's CDR3 is CASSYAGAIADQPQHF. Written as DNA, the CDR3 is TGTGCCAGCAGCTACGCGGGGGCAATAGCCGATCAGCCCCAGCATTTT.

On this clone: Other DNA sequences within the sample encode an identical CDR3. J is TRBJ2-3 and V is TRBV5-1; unclear D gene. Trimming took 4 bases from V and 0 from J, leaving 6 bases between them. Germline CDR1 SGHRS, CDR2 YFSETQ. The CDR3 consists of 13 residues. Here the CDR3 reads CASSPLSTDTQYF. The CDR3 DNA reads as TGCGCCAGCAGCCCCCTGAGCACAGATACGCAGTATTTT.

The V gene is TRBV30, the J gene TRBJ2-3; 7 positions match TRBD2. The CDR3 runs 13 residues. In germline, CDR1 is GTSNPN, CDR2 SVGIG (reference sequence). V was clipped by 3 bases and J by 7 bases; unmatched bases: 7. CDR3 amino acids: CAWSYGLGNTQYF. DNA for the CDR3: TGTGCCTGGAGCTACGGACTAGGTAATACGCAGTATTTT.

This rearrangement joins TRBV11-3 to TRBJ2-7, with TRBD2 matching over 10 bases. The CDR3 covers 15 residues. Germline loops: CDR1 SGHNT, CDR2 YENEEA. J lost 6 bases, V lost 5 bases, and 10 bases had no gene match. Written as DNA, the CDR3 is TGTGCCAGCAGCCGCGCCGGGACTAGCGTCGGCGAGCAGTACTTC. It encodes CASSRAGTSVGEQYF.

The genes are TRBV7-2 and TRBJ1-2, with D possibly matching TRBD1 (6 bases). V was cut by 3 bases and J by 6 bases, with 11 bases left in between. CDR1 and CDR2 (germline): SGHTA, FQGNSA. The CDR3 spans 13 residues. CDR3 amino acids: CASSFRGRDGYTF. The CDR3 bases are TGTGCCAGCAGCTTCAGGGGACGGGATGGCTACACCTTC.

The V call is TRBV6-5, the J call TRBJ2-7, with 7 bases that match TRBD2. Germline-derived CDR1 and CDR2 are MNHEY and SVGAGI. V gave up 7 bases and J gave up 3 bases; unmatched junction bases: 6. This CDR3 region has 13 residues. CDR3 nucleotide sequence: TGTGCCAGCAACCCTGGGGGGGTCTACGAGCAGTACTTC. Translating it yields CASNPGGVYEQYF.

This chain links TRBV24-1 with TRBJ2-1, with TRBD2 identical over 10 bases. Trimming at V came to 3 bases and at J to 3 bases, leaving 4 bases not matched to a gene. Germline assignment: CDR1 KGHDR and CDR2 SFDVKD. The CDR3 is 16 residues long. CDR3: CATSDIAGGNYNEQFF. The CDR3 bases are TGTGCCACCAGTGATATAGCGGGAGGTAACTACAATGAGCAGTTCTTC.

The rearrangement links TRBV5-1 to TRBJ1-2, with D unclear. Germline assignment: CDR1 SGHRS and CDR2 YFSETQ. V gave up 3 bases and J gave up 2 bases, with 11 bases separating them. The CDR3 contains 14 residues. This CDR3 reads CASSSLLANYGYTF. CDR3 in DNA: TGCGCCAGCAGCTCCCTTCTAGCAAACTATGGCTACACCTTC.

The chain combines TRBV7-3 with TRBJ2-2; a possible D gene is TRBD2 (5 bases). This CDR3 spans 14 amino acids. The ends were cut back, 1 base at V and 6 bases at J, with 9 bases in the middle. The germline gives CDR1 SGHTA, CDR2 FQGTGA. This CDR3 is CASSLMGDAGELFF. The CDR3 region has the DNA TGTGCCAGCAGCTTAATGGGAGACGCCGGGGAGCTGTTTTTT.

This clone was observed once. V usage is TRBV2 and J usage is TRBJ2-5; D perhaps matches TRBD2 (6 bases). V was trimmed by 2 bases and J by 5 bases, leaving 18 bases between them. Germline values: CDR1 SNHLY, CDR2 FYNNEI. The CDR3 runs to 16 residues. CDR3 nucleotides: TGTGCCAGCAGTGAATTTGGGCGGTCAGGAGGGGAGACCCAGTACTTC. Amino acids: CASSEFGRSGGETQYF.

The chain uses TRBV29-1 and TRBJ2-1; D might be TRBD2 (6 bases). The CDR3 is made up of 14 amino acids. CDR1 and CDR2 from the germline V gene are SQVTM and ANQGSEA. With 3 bases removed from V and 0 bases from J, the gap between germline ends came to 9 bases. This CDR3 reads CSVDGGSSYNEQFF. CDR3 coding DNA: TGCAGCGTTGACGGGGGAAGCTCCTACAATGAGCAGTTCTTC.

The chain has TRBV5-1 and TRBJ2-2; perhaps TRBD1 as D (5 bases). Looked up from germline, CDR1 is SGHRS and CDR2 is YFSETQ. This CDR3 has 15 amino acids. The V end was cut by 0 bases, the J end by 7 bases, with 13 bases between. CDR3 in amino acids: CASSLEGPVGGELFF. CDR3 bases: TGCGCCAGCAGCTTGGAGGGGCCGGTCGGCGGGGAGCTGTTTTTT.

This chain joins TRBV30 and TRBJ1-1; D possibly corresponds to TRBD1 (6 bases). Germline V CDR1 and CDR2: GTSNPN, SVGIG (reference sequence). CDR3 length equals 15 residues. V lost 0 bases and J lost 0, with 11 bases in between. CDR3 region: CAWSVIPGVNTEAFF. CDR3 nucleotide sequence: TGTGCCTGGAGTGTAATTCCAGGGGTGAACACTGAAGCTTTCTTT.

The chain recombines TRBV24-1 with TRBJ2-1; 7 bases are shared with TRBD1. Germline V gene data show CDR1 as KGHDR and CDR2 as SFDVKD. The CDR3 has 16 amino acids. Trimming took 4 bases from V and 4 from J; bases not matched to a gene: 9. This CDR3 is CATSDSTGAGYNEQFF. As DNA, the CDR3 is TGTGCCACCAGTGACTCAACAGGGGCGGGTTACAATGAGCAGTTCTTC.

This clone was seen more than once but under ten times. The chain recombines TRBV30 with TRBJ2-6, with TRBD1 matching over 10 bases. This CDR3 contains 16 residues. Germline V gene lookup returns CDR1 GTSNPN and CDR2 SVGIG (reference sequence). With 5 bases clipped from V and 4 bases from J, the junction kept 8 bases outside the gene matches. Here the CDR3 DNA reads TGTGCCTGGCGGGACAGGGGCCGCAGGGGGGCCAACGTCCTGACTTTC. Translated, it gives CAWRDRGRRGANVLTF.

V is TRBV2 and J is TRBJ1-2; 7 nucleotides agree with TRBD1. The CDR3 loop spans 14 amino acids. Per germline, CDR1 SNHLY and CDR2 FYNNEI. The junction had 8 bases not matched to a gene; V was cut back by 4 bases and J by 6 bases. CDR3 sequence: CASSGPGGFDGYTF. CDR3 bases: TGTGCCAGCAGTGGGCCAGGGGGATTCGATGGCTACACCTTC.

V gene TRBV15 combines with J gene TRBJ1-2; D perhaps matches TRBD1 (6 bases). The ends were cut back, 6 bases at V and 7 bases at J, with 18 bases in the middle. CDR1 LNHNV and CDR2 YYDKDF come from the germline V gene (reference sequence). CDR3 size: 14 residues. The DNA for the CDR3 is TGTGCCACCAGATCGTGGGGGGGCGGGGGTGGCTACACCTTC. It encodes CATRSWGGGGGYTF.